Listed below are T cell receptor beta chains from one sample, sequenced in a study of graft-versus-host responses after intestinal transplantation. Antigens for these TCRs are unknown. Method: immunoSEQ multiplex PCR; TCRdb's copy keeps in-frame clones and lacks some. The sample contains about 120,000 clones, 90% of which appear only once. Sequencing used unstimulated CD4+ T cells sorted from spleen or lymph node cells, obtained before intestinal transplant. Receptor source: a human donor who received an intestinal transplant. Both conserved end residues are part of each CDR3. Fields, in order: CDR3 protein, CDR3 DNA, clone size, D gene, J gene, V gene. A D gene is named only where the DNA matches it firmly. The listing skips clone size in some rows; elsewhere it reads once, few, many or a size class.

CDR3 protein: CASSSNWRGHTDTQYF; CDR3 DNA: TGTGCCAGCAGCTCCAACTGGAGAGGTCACACAGATACGCAGTATTTT; clone size: .; D gene: .; J gene: TRBJ2-3; V gene: TRBV2
CDR3 protein: CASSGNRGGGYTF; CDR3 DNA: TGCGCCAGCAGCGGCAACAGGGGTGGGGGCTACACCTTC; clone size: .; D gene: TRBD1; J gene: TRBJ1-2; V gene: TRBV5-1
CDR3 protein: CASSIDRAGANVLTF; CDR3 DNA: TGTGCCAGTAGTATAGACAGGGCTGGGGCCAACGTCCTGACTTTC; clone size: once; D gene: .; J gene: TRBJ2-6; V gene: TRBV19
CDR3 protein: CASSYDRGHEQYF; CDR3 DNA: TGTGCCAGCAGTTACGACAGGGGCCACGAGCAGTACTTC; clone size: .; D gene: TRBD1; J gene: TRBJ2-7; V gene: TRBV6-5
CDR3 protein: CASSLASPGGRTEAFF; CDR3 DNA: TGCGCCAGCAGCTTGGCTTCCCCGGGGGGTCGGACTGAAGCTTTCTTT; clone size: once; D gene: .; J gene: TRBJ1-1; V gene: TRBV5-1
CDR3 protein: CASSMTRTGELFF; CDR3 DNA: TGTGCCAGTAGTATGACTCGAACCGGGGAGCTGTTTTTT; clone size: .; D gene: .; J gene: TRBJ2-2; V gene: TRBV19
CDR3 protein: CSVQGQGSEHGYTF; CDR3 DNA: TGCAGCGTTCAGGGACAGGGGAGCGAACATGGCTACACCTTC; clone size: .; D gene: TRBD1; J gene: TRBJ1-2; V gene: TRBV29-1
CDR3 protein: CASSLGGAVEDTQYF; CDR3 DNA: TGTGCCAGCAGCTTAGGGGGAGCCGTGGAGGATACGCAGTATTTT; clone size: .; D gene: .; J gene: TRBJ2-3; V gene: TRBV7-2
CDR3 protein: CASSYSGGRETQYF; CDR3 DNA: TGTGCCAGCAGCTATAGCGGGGGGAGAGAGACCCAGTACTTC; clone size: .; D gene: TRBD2; J gene: TRBJ2-5; V gene: TRBV6-5
CDR3 protein: CATLGGAHSNQPQHF; CDR3 DNA: TGTGCGACCCTCGGGGGGGCCCATAGCAATCAGCCCCAGCATTTT; clone size: .; D gene: .; J gene: TRBJ1-5; V gene: TRBV28
CDR3 protein: CASNLGYRGDYEQYF; CDR3 DNA: TGTGCCAGCAACCTGGGGTACAGGGGTGACTACGAGCAATACTTC; clone size: once; D gene: TRBD1; J gene: TRBJ2-7; V gene: TRBV5-6
CDR3 protein: CASSRQNNYGYTF; CDR3 DNA: TGTGCCAGCAGTCGACAAAATAACTATGGCTACACCTTC; clone size: once; D gene: .; J gene: TRBJ1-2; V gene: TRBV6-1
CDR3 protein: CASSSGSRAFF; CDR3 DNA: TGTGCCAGCAGCTCAGGGTCCCGGGCTTTCTTT; clone size: .; D gene: .; J gene: TRBJ1-1; V gene: TRBV28
CDR3 protein: CASSFQGNLFF; CDR3 DNA: TGTGCCAGCAGCTTCCAGGGGAATCTGTTCTTC; clone size: .; D gene: .; J gene: TRBJ2-1; V gene: TRBV7-7
CDR3 protein: CASSLTGGHEQFF; CDR3 DNA: TGTGCCAGCAGCTTGACAGGGGGCCATGAGCAGTTCTTC; clone size: .; D gene: TRBD1; J gene: TRBJ2-1; V gene: TRBV7-2
CDR3 protein: CASSPPRDRASYEQYF; CDR3 DNA: TGTGCCAGCTCACCACCCCGCGACAGGGCTTCCTACGAGCAGTACTTC; clone size: .; D gene: TRBD1; J gene: TRBJ2-7; V gene: TRBV18
CDR3 protein: CASSFGNPEAETQYF; CDR3 DNA: TGTGCCAGCAGCTTCGGGAACCCCGAGGCAGAGACCCAGTACTTC; clone size: .; D gene: .; J gene: TRBJ2-5; V gene: TRBV5-4
CDR3 protein: CASSDSGGPYNEQFF; CDR3 DNA: TGTGCCAGCAGCGATAGCGGGGGGCCATACAATGAGCAGTTCTTC; clone size: .; D gene: TRBD2; J gene: TRBJ2-1; V gene: TRBV7-2
CDR3 protein: CASSQNLGTASYNEQFF; CDR3 DNA: TGCGCCAGCAGCCAAAACCTCGGGACAGCCTCCTACAATGAGCAGTTCTTC; clone size: .; D gene: TRBD1; J gene: TRBJ2-1; V gene: TRBV4-3
CDR3 protein: CAWGYMGQLAKNIQYF; CDR3 DNA: TGTGCCTGGGGGTATATGGGACAGCTAGCCAAAAACATTCAGTACTTC; clone size: .; D gene: TRBD1; J gene: TRBJ2-4; V gene: TRBV30
CDR3 protein: CASSLESQAGYTF; CDR3 DNA: TGTGCCAGCAGCTTAGAGAGCCAAGCTGGCTACACCTTC; clone size: .; D gene: .; J gene: TRBJ1-2; V gene: TRBV7-3
CDR3 protein: CASSSDIREKLFF; CDR3 DNA: TGTGCCAGCTCATCCGACATTCGTGAAAAACTGTTTTTT; clone size: .; D gene: .; J gene: TRBJ1-4; V gene: TRBV18
CDR3 protein: CANRPPAVQDYGYTF; CDR3 DNA: TGTGCCAACCGACCGCCCGCAGTTCAGGACTATGGCTACACCTTC; clone size: .; D gene: .; J gene: TRBJ1-2; V gene: TRBV10-3
CDR3 protein: CASSSPSGGTGELFF; CDR3 DNA: TGCGCCAGCAGCTCCCCTAGCGGGGGCACCGGGGAGCTGTTTTTT; clone size: .; D gene: TRBD2; J gene: TRBJ2-2; V gene: TRBV5-1
CDR3 protein: CASSRPGTGAQGYTF; CDR3 DNA: TGTGCCAGCAGTCGTCCCGGGACAGGGGCGCAGGGCTACACCTTC; clone size: .; D gene: TRBD1; J gene: TRBJ1-2; V gene: TRBV28
CDR3 protein: CASSLEGYPYNEQFF; CDR3 DNA: TGCGCCAGCAGCTTGGAGGGGTACCCCTACAATGAGCAGTTCTTC; clone size: .; D gene: .; J gene: TRBJ2-1; V gene: TRBV5-1
CDR3 protein: CASSSFLDRGRGGYTF; CDR3 DNA: TGTGCCAGCAGCTCCTTCTTGGACAGGGGGCGTGGAGGCTACACCTTC; clone size: .; D gene: TRBD1; J gene: TRBJ1-2; V gene: TRBV7-9
CDR3 protein: CASSPPRGWSYNEQFF; CDR3 DNA: TGTGCCAGCAGCCCCCCCCGGGGGTGGTCCTACAATGAGCAGTTCTTC; clone size: .; D gene: .; J gene: TRBJ2-1; V gene: TRBV7-2
CDR3 protein: CASSGDRGDYEQYF; CDR3 DNA: TGTGCCAGCAGTGGCGACAGGGGGGACTACGAGCAGTACTTC; clone size: .; D gene: TRBD1; J gene: TRBJ2-7; V gene: TRBV2
CDR3 protein: CASSSRGGTNEKLFF; CDR3 DNA: TGTGCCAGCAGCTCCCGAGGAGGAACTAATGAAAAACTGTTTTTT; clone size: few; D gene: .; J gene: TRBJ1-4; V gene: TRBV7-2
CDR3 protein: CATPRAGGYGYTF; CDR3 DNA: TGTGCCACCCCCCGCGCAGGGGGGTATGGCTACACCTTC; clone size: .; D gene: TRBD1; J gene: TRBJ1-2; V gene: TRBV28
CDR3 protein: CASSLTGAGIDNEQYF; CDR3 DNA: TGTGCCAGCAGCTTGACGGGAGCGGGGATCGATAACGAGCAGTACTTC; clone size: .; D gene: TRBD2; J gene: TRBJ2-7; V gene: TRBV7-9
CDR3 protein: CATSRYLDNEQFF; CDR3 DNA: TGTGCCACCAGCAGGTACTTGGACAATGAGCAGTTCTTC; clone size: .; D gene: .; J gene: TRBJ2-1; V gene: TRBV15
CDR3 protein: CASNRQIQETQYF; CDR3 DNA: TGTGCCTCGAATAGACAGATCCAAGAGACCCAGTACTTC; clone size: once; D gene: .; J gene: TRBJ2-5; V gene: TRBV30
CDR3 protein: CASSSPGLIDGYTF; CDR3 DNA: TGTGCCAGCAGCAGTCCCGGACTCATTGATGGCTACACCTTC; clone size: .; D gene: .; J gene: TRBJ1-2; V gene: TRBV5-5
CDR3 protein: CAWNIWRYTEAFF; CDR3 DNA: TGTGCCTGGAATATCTGGAGGTACACTGAAGCTTTCTTT; clone size: few; D gene: .; J gene: TRBJ1-1; V gene: TRBV30
CDR3 protein: CASSQTGNYGYTF; CDR3 DNA: TGTGCCAGCAGCCAGACAGGGAACTATGGCTACACCTTC; clone size: .; D gene: TRBD1; J gene: TRBJ1-2; V gene: TRBV7-9
CDR3 protein: CSARSSYEQYF; CDR3 DNA: TGCAGTGCTAGGAGCTCCTACGAGCAGTACTTC; clone size: once; D gene: .; J gene: TRBJ2-7; V gene: TRBV20-1
CDR3 protein: CASSFGQSSTDTQYF; CDR3 DNA: TGTGCCAGCAGCTTCGGACAGTCTAGCACAGATACGCAGTATTTT; clone size: .; D gene: .; J gene: TRBJ2-3; V gene: TRBV5-8
CDR3 protein: CASVRDRGTYEQYF; CDR3 DNA: TGTGCCAGCGTGCGGGACAGGGGGACCTACGAGCAGTACTTC; clone size: .; D gene: TRBD1; J gene: TRBJ2-7; V gene: TRBV2
CDR3 protein: CASSHGLAGGNLDEQFF; CDR3 DNA: TGCGCCAGCAGTCACGGACTAGCGGGAGGAAATTTGGATGAGCAGTTCTTC; clone size: .; D gene: TRBD2; J gene: TRBJ2-1; V gene: TRBV10-1
CDR3 protein: CASSLTGGYYGYTF; CDR3 DNA: TGTGCCAGCAGTCTGACCGGGGGATACTATGGCTACACCTTC; clone size: .; D gene: .; J gene: TRBJ1-2; V gene: TRBV28
CDR3 protein: CASSLLAGTQYF; CDR3 DNA: TGTGCCAGCAGCCTACTAGCGGGTACGCAGTATTTT; clone size: .; D gene: TRBD2; J gene: TRBJ2-3; V gene: TRBV27
CDR3 protein: CASSERPGDEQYF; CDR3 DNA: TGTGCCAGCAGTGAAAGGCCCGGGGACGAGCAGTACTTC; clone size: .; D gene: .; J gene: TRBJ2-7; V gene: TRBV6-5
CDR3 protein: CASSPAGGQGPYEQYF; CDR3 DNA: TGTGCCAGCTCACCCGCTGGGGGACAGGGCCCCTACGAGCAGTACTTC; clone size: .; D gene: TRBD1; J gene: TRBJ2-7; V gene: TRBV18
CDR3 protein: CASSFLTSGAYNEQFF; CDR3 DNA: TGCGCCAGCAGCTTCCTTACTAGCGGTGCCTACAATGAGCAGTTCTTC; clone size: .; D gene: TRBD2; J gene: TRBJ2-1; V gene: TRBV5-1
CDR3 protein: CASSLVDSYYGYTF; CDR3 DNA: TGCGCCAGCAGCTTGGTAGACAGCTACTATGGCTACACCTTC; clone size: .; D gene: .; J gene: TRBJ1-2; V gene: TRBV5-1
CDR3 protein: CASRGTGTNSPLHF; CDR3 DNA: TGTGCCAGCAGGGGTACAGGGACCAATTCACCCCTCCACTTT; clone size: .; D gene: .; J gene: TRBJ1-6; V gene: TRBV6-1
CDR3 protein: CASSPDFTYNEQFF; CDR3 DNA: TGCGCCAGCAGCCCGGACTTTACCTACAATGAGCAGTTCTTC; clone size: .; D gene: .; J gene: TRBJ2-1; V gene: TRBV5-1
CDR3 protein: CASRLDRVTYNEQFF; CDR3 DNA: TGTGCCAGCAGATTGGACAGGGTCACCTACAATGAGCAGTTCTTC; clone size: .; D gene: TRBD1; J gene: TRBJ2-1; V gene: TRBV6-5
CDR3 protein: CASSPGQRTDTQYF; CDR3 DNA: TGTGCCAGCAGCCCAGGACAACGCACAGATACGCAGTATTTT; clone size: once; D gene: .; J gene: TRBJ2-3; V gene: TRBV5-4
CDR3 protein: CASRVGTSGVYEQYF; CDR3 DNA: TGTGCCAGCAGAGTCGGGACTAGCGGGGTTTACGAGCAGTACTTC; clone size: .; D gene: TRBD2; J gene: TRBJ2-7; V gene: TRBV5-6
CDR3 protein: CATALTTLSYNEQFF; CDR3 DNA: TGTGCCACCGCCCTGACTACTCTCTCCTACAATGAGCAGTTCTTC; clone size: once; D gene: .; J gene: TRBJ2-1; V gene: TRBV15
CDR3 protein: CASSPAGTGGADTQYF; CDR3 DNA: TGCGCCAGCAGCCCCGCCGGGACAGGGGGCGCCGATACGCAGTATTTT; clone size: .; D gene: TRBD1; J gene: TRBJ2-3; V gene: TRBV5-1